The subject of this entry is one T cell receptor (beta chain). The antigen is not known. cDNA libraries of TCR beta carried unique molecular identifiers. One entry per CDR3 protein results from TCRdb running MiXCR on the PCR reads. In the table there are roughly 540,000 distinct CDR3 sequences, around 34% of which are singletons. The data stem from a study of post-analysis software for immune sequencing data. Study-wide points: Normalized Chao1 diversity was significantly reduced in patients versus controls.

The specimen sequenced was blood. The sequence derives from a girl under 18 with multiple sclerosis.

The CDR3 loop reads CASSFLRDTDTQYF. DNA for the CDR3: TGTGCCAGCAGCTTCTTACGGGACACAGATACGCAGTATTTT. The V gene is TRBV12-3 or TRBV12-4, the J gene TRBJ2-3; D perhaps matches TRBD2 (5 bases). The CDR3 has 14 amino acids. Trimming took 6 bases from V and 2 from J, leaving 12 bases between them.